The 6 T cell receptor beta chains below all came from one sample that was sequenced in a study of OX40 agonist ivuxolimab in advanced cancers. Sequencing used immunoSEQ multiplex PCR; TCRdb keeps in-frame clones, though not all of them. Here the sample spans about 21,000 clones, 70% to 80% being singletons. The starting material was CD4+ or CD8+ T cells sorted from blood, obtained in a trial of the OX40 agonist ivuxolimab. These receptors were collected from an adult with an advanced solid tumor such as melanoma, head and neck, liver or kidney cancer.

The genes are TRBV18 and TRBJ1-1; D gene unclear. Germline V CDR1 and CDR2: KGHSH, LQKENI. The CDR3 totals 19 residues. The V and J ends lost 3 bases and 1 base respectively, with 24 bases between them. The CDR3 region is CASSPTQFLDTFPNTEAFF. The CDR3 nucleotides read TGTGCCAGCTCACCTACCCAGTTCCTAGATACGTTCCCGAACACTGAAGCTTTCTTT. Looking up the rest from reference TRBV18 and TRBJ1-1 gives the full variable domain: NAGVMQNPRHLVRRRGQEARLRCSPMKGHSHVYWYRQLPEEGLKFMVYLQKENIIDESGMPKERFSAEFPKEGPSILRIQQVVRGDSAAYFCASSPTQFLDTFPNTEAFFGQGTRLTVV.

This clone was counted only a few times. V and J are TRBV11-2 and TRBJ1-1, with unresolved D. V was trimmed by 2 bases and J by 6 bases, leaving 7 bases between them. CDR1 is SGHAT and CDR2 is FQNNGV in the germline V gene. The CDR3 contains 12 residues. The CDR3 sequence: CASSLFYSEAFF. The CDR3 nucleotides are TGTGCCAGCAGCTTATTTTACTCTGAAGCTTTCTTT.

This rearrangement joins TRBV7-9 to TRBJ1-5; TRBD1 is a possible D gene (5 bases). Germline CDR1 SEHNR, CDR2 FQNEAQ (reference sequence). V was cut by 5 bases and J by 4 bases, with 12 bases left in between. This CDR3 has 14 amino acids. The CDR3 DNA is TGTGCCAGCAGCCTGGGGACCGAAAATCAGCCCCAGCATTTT. Encoded protein: CASSLGTENQPQHF. The full variable domain, completed using reference TRBV7-9 and TRBJ1-5, is DTGVSQNPRHKITKRGQNVTFRCDPISEHNRLYWYRQTLGQGPEFLTYFQNEAQLEKSRLLSDRFSAERPKGSFSTLEIQRTEQGDSAMYLCASSLGTENQPQHFGDGTRLSIL.

The chain joins TRBV4-3 to TRBJ1-4; 7 bases line up with TRBD1. V shed 2 bases, J shed 5 bases, and the junction held 5 bases outside the gene matches. In germline, CDR1 is LGHNA, CDR2 YSLEER. The CDR3 runs to 15 residues. CDR3 coding DNA: TGCGCCAGCAGCCAACCGGGACAGTTCAATGAAAAACTGTTTTTT. It encodes CASSQPGQFNEKLFF.

The CDR3 sequence: CASSLVGASHNEQFF. In DNA form, the CDR3 reads TGTGCCAGCAGCTTAGTGGGGGCTTCCCACAATGAGCAGTTCTTC. The chain couples TRBV7-2 to TRBJ2-1; D is possibly TRBD1 (6 bases). The germline CDR1 and CDR2 sequences are SGHTA and FQGNSA. There are 15 residues in the CDR3. V was clipped by 1 base and J by 5 bases, with 12 bases between them.

The chain joins TRBV7-2 to TRBJ1-2; the D gene is possibly TRBD1 (6 bases). The CDR3 consists of 14 residues. V was shortened by 5 bases and J by 5 bases, with 15 bases between the two germline ends. Germline CDR1 is SGHTA and CDR2 is FQGNSA. The CDR3 is CASSPRWGLYGYTF. DNA for the CDR3: TGTGCCAGCAGCCCCAGATGGGGGCTGTATGGCTACACCTTC.